The 14 T cell receptor beta chains below all came from one sample that was sequenced in a study of radiotherapy plus CTLA-4 blockade in lung cancer. Using immunoSEQ multiplex PCR, the repertoire was profiled, and TCRdb retains in-frame clones only, with some absent. The sample holds tens of thousands of clones, roughly 73% seen once. This specimen was peripheral blood, taken from a patient treated with radiotherapy plus ipilimumab. These receptors were taken from a human donor with non-small cell lung cancer who had a complete response to radiotherapy plus ipilimumab.

The rearrangement joins TRBV5-1 to TRBJ2-1; D remains unclear. CDR1 and CDR2 from the germline V gene are SGHRS and YFSETQ. The CDR3 runs 13 residues. Trimming cost V 5 bases and J 2 bases, with 8 bases left between them. The CDR3 region is CASRPQAYNEQFF. The CDR3 bases are TGCGCCAGCAGACCCCAGGCCTACAATGAGCAGTTCTTC.

This clone was seen more than once but under ten times. V is TRBV27 and J is TRBJ1-2, with 7 bases aligning to TRBD1. V shed 5 bases, J shed 7 bases, and the junction held 10 bases outside the gene matches. The CDR3 has 14 amino acids. Germline V lookup: CDR1 MNHEY, CDR2 SMNVEV (reference sequence). CDR3 nucleotide sequence: TGTGCCAGCAGTCCCCAGGACAGGAATGGTGGCTACACCTTC. It yields the protein CASSPQDRNGGYTF.

The V call is TRBV11-3, the J call TRBJ2-7; a possible D gene is TRBD2 (6 bases). The CDR3 runs to 12 residues. Germline V gene sequence: CDR1 SGHNT, CDR2 YENEEA. CDR3 region: CASFLRGSEQYF. In nucleotides, the CDR3 is TGTGCTTCGTTCTTACGGGGGAGCGAGCAGTACTTC. Combining the CDR3 with reference TRBV11-3 and TRBJ2-7 gives the whole variable domain EAGVVQSPRYKIIEKKQPVAFWCNPISGHNTLYWYLQNLGQGPELLIRYENEEAVDDSQLPKDRFSAERLKGVDSTLKIQPAELGDSAVYLCASFLRGSEQYFGPGTRLTVT.

The rearrangement uses TRBV27 and TRBJ1-2; 12 bases match TRBD1. CDR1 is MNHEY and CDR2 is SMNVEV in the germline V gene (reference sequence). With V trimmed by 4 bases and J by 8 bases, 20 bases remained unmatched. The CDR3 runs to 19 residues. CDR3 nucleotides: TGTGCCAGCAGTTCTATCCGTCCCCGGACCGGGACAGGGGGCCGGGGCTACACCTTC. Amino acid sequence: CASSSIRPRTGTGGRGYTF.

The CDR3 region has the DNA TGTGCCAGCTCACCAATGACAGGGTGGACTGAAGCTTTCTTT. It yields the protein CASSPMTGWTEAFF. The genes are TRBV18 and TRBJ1-1, with TRBD1 matching over 7 bases. The junction had 5 bases not matched to a gene; V was cut back by 2 bases and J by 5 bases. The CDR3 spans 14 residues. Germline loops: CDR1 KGHSH, CDR2 LQKENI.

This chain links TRBV5-1 with TRBJ2-5; 11 bases are shared with TRBD1. Germline assignment: CDR1 SGHRS and CDR2 YFSETQ. The CDR3 loop spans 14 amino acids. V trimming: 4 bases; J trimming: 9 bases; junction bases outside the gene matches: 8. CDR3 sequence: CASSAGQGVGAQYF. The CDR3, as DNA: TGCGCCAGCAGCGCGGGACAGGGGGTAGGGGCCCAGTACTTC.

The rearrangement uses TRBV29-1 and TRBJ2-1; 10 bases line up with TRBD1. CDR3 length equals 13 residues. V lost 7 bases to trimming and J lost 8 bases; unmatched junction nucleotides: 8. From germline, CDR1 is SQVTM and CDR2 ANQGSEA. Written as DNA, the CDR3 is TGCAGCGCCGAGGGGGACAGGGGCGATGAGCAGTTCTTC. This translates into CSAEGDRGDEQFF.

There are a few counts of this clone. The rearrangement uses TRBV28 and TRBJ2-7; weak D call: TRBD1 (6 bases). Germline V CDR1 and CDR2: MDHEN, SYDVKM. The CDR3 contains 14 residues. Trimming removed 1 base at V and 3 bases at J, with 10 bases between. In DNA, the CDR3 is TGTGCCAGCAGTTTATTAACAGGGAGCTACGAGCAGTACTTC. It codes for CASSLLTGSYEQYF. Filled out from reference TRBV28 and TRBJ2-7, the complete variable domain reads DVKVTQSSRYLVKRTGEKVFLECVQDMDHENMFWYRQDPGLGLRLIYFSYDVKMKEKGDIPEGYSVSREKKERFSLILESASTNQTSMYLCASSLLTGSYEQYFGPGTRLTVT.

The chain has TRBV11-2 and TRBJ2-3, with TRBD2 matching 10 bases. In germline, CDR1 is SGHAT, CDR2 FQNNGV. V lost 4 bases and J lost 5; bases outside the gene matches: 3. CDR3 size: 14 residues. The CDR3 loop reads CASSSWTSGDTQYF. CDR3 DNA sequence: TGTGCCAGCAGCTCCTGGACTAGCGGAGATACGCAGTATTTT.

This clone appeared once. The V gene is TRBV10-3, the J gene TRBJ2-5; 9 bases agree with TRBD2. The CDR3 has 13 residues. The germline CDR1 and CDR2 sequences are ENHRY and SYGVKD. V gave up 10 bases and J gave up 1 base; unmatched junction bases: 4. CDR3 coding DNA: TGTGCCAGCTCTAGCGGGGTCCAAGAGACCCAGTACTTC. Translated: CASSSGVQETQYF.

This chain joins TRBV6-1 and TRBJ2-3, with unresolved D. In germline, CDR1 is MNHNS, CDR2 SASEGT. The germline V and J ends were trimmed by 5 bases and 5 bases, with 14 bases remaining between them. The length of the CDR3 is 14 residues. The CDR3 region is CASSPQARIDTQYF. In DNA form, the CDR3 reads TGTGCCAGCAGTCCCCAGGCCCGGATAGATACGCAGTATTTT.

The rearrangement joins TRBV29-1 to TRBJ2-3, with D uncertain. The ends were cut back, 7 bases at V and 1 base at J, with 6 bases in the middle. The germline V gene has CDR1 SQVTM and CDR2 ANQGSEA. The CDR3 runs to 11 residues. CDR3 protein: CSAGRTDTQYF. DNA of the CDR3: TGCAGCGCAGGCCGCACAGATACGCAGTATTTT.

This chain links TRBV5-1 with TRBJ1-6; D possibly corresponds to TRBD1 (5 bases). The CDR3 has 14 residues. The germline V gene encodes CDR1 SGHRS and CDR2 YFSETQ. Trimming left V 0 bases short and J 7 bases short, with 8 bases between. The CDR3 is CASSLGQKNSPLHF. The CDR3 bases are TGCGCCAGCAGCTTGGGACAGAAGAATTCACCCCTCCACTTT.

This clone was recorded only once. The chain employs TRBV2 and TRBJ2-1; 9 bases are shared with TRBD2. CDR3 length: 15 residues. Germline assignment: CDR1 SNHLY and CDR2 FYNNEI. V lost 9 bases, J lost 7 bases, and 13 bases stayed unmatched. The chain's CDR3 is CASEPPLAGSNEQFF. The CDR3 region has the DNA TGTGCCAGTGAACCCCCCCTAGCGGGATCGAATGAGCAGTTCTTC.